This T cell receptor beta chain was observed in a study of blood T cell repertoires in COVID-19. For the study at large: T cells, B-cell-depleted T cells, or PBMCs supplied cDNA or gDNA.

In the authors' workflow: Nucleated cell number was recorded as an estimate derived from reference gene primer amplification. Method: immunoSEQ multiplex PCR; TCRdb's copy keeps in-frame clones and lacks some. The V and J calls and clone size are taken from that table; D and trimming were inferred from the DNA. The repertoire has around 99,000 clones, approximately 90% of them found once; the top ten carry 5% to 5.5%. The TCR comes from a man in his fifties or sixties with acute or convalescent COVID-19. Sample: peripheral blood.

In nucleotides, the CDR3 is TGTGCCAGTACCATCTACGGGGGCTCCTACAATGAGCAGTTCTTC. This encodes CASTIYGGSYNEQFF. V and J are TRBV19 and TRBJ2-1; TRBD2 might be the D (6 bases). Germline loops: CDR1 LNHDA, CDR2 SQIVND (reference sequence). The CDR3 runs 15 residues. V was shortened by 7 bases and J by 0 bases, with 13 bases between the two germline ends.